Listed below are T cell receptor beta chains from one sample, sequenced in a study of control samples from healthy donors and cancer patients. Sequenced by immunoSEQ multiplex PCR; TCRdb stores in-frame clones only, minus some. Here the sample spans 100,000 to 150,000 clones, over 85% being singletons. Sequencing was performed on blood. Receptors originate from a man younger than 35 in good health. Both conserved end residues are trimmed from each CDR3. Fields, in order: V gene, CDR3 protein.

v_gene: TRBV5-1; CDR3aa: ASRPYGTGGNEQY
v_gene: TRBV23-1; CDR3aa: ASTMGTSGGKNYNEQF
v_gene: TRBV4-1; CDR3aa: ASSHSRLDSEQF
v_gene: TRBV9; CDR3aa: ASSLGLAEQETQY
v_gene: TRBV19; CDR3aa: ATVPGATRGTEAF
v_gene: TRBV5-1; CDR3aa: ASGSGWGVTEAF
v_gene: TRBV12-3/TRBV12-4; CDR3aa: ASSLQGAEAF
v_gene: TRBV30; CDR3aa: AWSVRPPERQGASGTEAF
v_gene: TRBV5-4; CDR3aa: ASGLLGNTIY
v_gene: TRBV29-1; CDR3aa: SVGEGLDSPLH
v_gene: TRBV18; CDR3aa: ASNGGSGEKLF
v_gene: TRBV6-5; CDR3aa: ASSRQLNTEAF
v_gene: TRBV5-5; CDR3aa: ASSSGQTEKLF
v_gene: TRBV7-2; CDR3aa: ASSLGRGSYNSPLH
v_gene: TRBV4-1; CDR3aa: ASSQVGMRVSGGNTIY
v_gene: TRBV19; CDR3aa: ASSEVPSGANVLT
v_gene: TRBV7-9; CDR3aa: ASSLLLAEQF
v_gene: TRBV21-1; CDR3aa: ASSKEGLGGVTEAF
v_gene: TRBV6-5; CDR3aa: ASSPEYRVGTEAF
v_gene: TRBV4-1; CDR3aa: ASSQTGNRRGYT
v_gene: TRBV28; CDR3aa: ASAWAGANVLT
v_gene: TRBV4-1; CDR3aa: ASSQQGSNQPQH
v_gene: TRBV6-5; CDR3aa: ASRSTGGLEQY
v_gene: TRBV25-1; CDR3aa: ASSEQGRNNYGYT
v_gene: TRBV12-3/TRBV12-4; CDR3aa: ASSSRNTEAF
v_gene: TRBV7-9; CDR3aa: ASSSRQGEAQH
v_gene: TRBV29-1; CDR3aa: SVEEGRDLWFDGYT
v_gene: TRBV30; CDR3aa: AWSVRGGNTEAF
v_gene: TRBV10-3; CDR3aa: AISDQGYEQY
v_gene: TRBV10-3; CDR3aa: AISDVPPDRFPEQF
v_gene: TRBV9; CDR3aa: ASSRFDYGYT
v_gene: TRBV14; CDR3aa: ASSQTVFRGRSKNIQY
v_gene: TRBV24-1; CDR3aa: ATSDRGVNYGYT
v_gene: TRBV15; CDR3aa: ATSRDQGEGEQY
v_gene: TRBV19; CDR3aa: ASSPRAEGVHNEQF
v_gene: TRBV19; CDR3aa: ASGLGGETQY
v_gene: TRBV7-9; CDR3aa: ASSPRDHLYEQY
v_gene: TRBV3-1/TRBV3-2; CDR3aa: ASSHALAGGRHEQF
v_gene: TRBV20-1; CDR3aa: SAPYGNEQY
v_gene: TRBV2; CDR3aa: ASSETLRRGKLDTGELF
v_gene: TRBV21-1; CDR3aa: ASSKTPSAAGTWTNYGYT
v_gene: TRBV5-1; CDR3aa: ASNNRAGGHQETQY
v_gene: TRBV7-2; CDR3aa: ASSLFTRGNEQF
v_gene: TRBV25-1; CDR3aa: ASSEHRKGTYEQY
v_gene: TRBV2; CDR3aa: ASSEGSPVDEQY
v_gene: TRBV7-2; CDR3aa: ASSPDRTTYEQY
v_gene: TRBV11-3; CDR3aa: ASSRNLGGWNTGELF
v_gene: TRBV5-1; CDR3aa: ATRQGSSPLH
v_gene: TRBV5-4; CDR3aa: ASSLGTDLGYT
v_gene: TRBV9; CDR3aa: ASSVAHWDNEQF
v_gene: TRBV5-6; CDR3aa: ASSLGQEYGYT
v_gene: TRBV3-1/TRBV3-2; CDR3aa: ASSLRGTQY
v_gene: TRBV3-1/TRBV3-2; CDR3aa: ASGRTTSSTDTQY
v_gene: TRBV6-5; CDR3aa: ASTRTGDLNEQF